This entry concerns a single T cell receptor beta chain. No antigen is known for it. No per-base quality is available; no much larger clone lies one base away. The library came from 5' RACE. Data came from an Illumina HiSeq 2500. A second PCR of roughly 6 to 12 cycles was run with a J-beta primer mix and a sample-barcoded 5' primer. A template-switch 5' adaptor carrying 12 random nucleotides introduced a unique molecular identifier onto each TCR beta cDNA molecule. Each sample yielded at least 3 million CDR3-containing paired-end reads. First-strand cDNA was synthesized from all RNA with the Mint cDNA synthesis kit, primed by a TRBC-specific oligonucleotide. Following uracil-DNA glycosylase treatment, all cDNA underwent a first 18-cycle PCR with the universal primers M1SS and BC2_uni_R. For the original study's pipeline: For normalization, 1 million high-quality reads were randomly selected from each sample, with every read carrying a distinct molecular identifier. Reads sharing molecular identifiers were discarded rather than binned into consensus sequences. MiTCR, run with a Q25 quality threshold and the strictest error-elimination algorithm, handled CDR3 identification, clonotype clustering and error correction. A nonparametric unseen species model using Euler transformation provided a lower-bound estimate of total TCR beta diversity. TCRdb took the public reads, trimmed them with fastp at Q25, ran MiXCR for clone calling and kept in-frame beta chains. Entries that share a CDR3 protein sequence are merged under the most common genes and DNA. TCRdb's processing, not the authors' own work, is the source of the V and J calls. In all, the sample holds 1.4 million to 1.5 million distinct CDR3 sequences, and roughly 45% of those were seen once. Around 8% of the sample rests with the top ten.

The sample originates from a study of blood T cells in healthy people across ages (dated by TCRdb to between 2014 and 2017). In terms of the full investigation: In model experiments, template switching captured roughly one uniquely barcoded TCR beta cDNA molecule for every two T cells. Using deep sequencing normalized with unique cDNA molecular identifiers, the study measured how TCR beta repertoire diversity changes with age. The donors were divided into four age groups: young (average approximately 15 years), middle-aged (about 41), aged (approximately 62) and long-lived (nearly 85). To avoid experimental bias, donors of different ages were randomly spread across the sequencing lanes. Two additional independent replicas of 1 million unique cDNA reads from the same blood draw were analyzed for two donors (one aged 18 to 30 and one aged 80 or older). Points the paper makes about the study in general: The percentage of naive T cells measured by flow cytometry correlated strongly with observed TCR beta diversity. Total diversity estimates from one million sequenced T cells were considered lower bounds and underestimates. Compared with the aged group, the long-lived group had more naive CD4+ T cells, fewer expanded clones and increased TCR diversity, suggesting age selection. Because donor CMV infection status was unknown, age-related changes in expanded clonotypes were potentially confounded. Conclusive comparison of naive and antigen-experienced compartments was prevented by the profiling of bulk unsorted PBMCs. As age increased, observed TCR beta diversity per million T cells dropped in a roughly linear way, and a significant reduction was already evident by age roughly 36.

Per the germline V gene (reference sequence), DFQATT is the CDR1 and SNEGSKA is the CDR2. V is trimmed back by 6 bases and J by 5 bases, and the junction contains 11 bases that no gene match accounts for. The CDR3 has 15 amino acids, counting the end cysteine and phenylalanine. CDR3 DNA is the only sequence kept; it has 45 bases, read in frame from the first base. Systemically healthy Caucasian individuals from Russia, 35 to 40 in total and aged about 6 to 95 years, were included as donors. About 10 milliliters of peripheral blood were collected from each donor into EDTA-treated Vacutainer tubes. Ficoll-Paque density-gradient centrifugation was used to isolate PBMCs, with at least 6.5 million per sample. Total RNA was extracted from PBMCs with Trizol reagent, with at least 6 micrograms obtained per sample. The percentages of naive CD45RAhigh/CD27high T cells were determined by flow cytometry on a PBMC aliquot from every donor.

The sequence joins TRBV20-1 to TRBJ2-1; TRBD2 fits 9 bases in the junction. This receptor was taken from a woman younger than 35 in good health. The sequenced sample was blood. CDR3 region: CSAKKIAGVNNEQFF. The DNA sequence is TGCAGTGCCAAAAAAATAGCGGGAGTCAACAATGAGCAGTTCTTC.